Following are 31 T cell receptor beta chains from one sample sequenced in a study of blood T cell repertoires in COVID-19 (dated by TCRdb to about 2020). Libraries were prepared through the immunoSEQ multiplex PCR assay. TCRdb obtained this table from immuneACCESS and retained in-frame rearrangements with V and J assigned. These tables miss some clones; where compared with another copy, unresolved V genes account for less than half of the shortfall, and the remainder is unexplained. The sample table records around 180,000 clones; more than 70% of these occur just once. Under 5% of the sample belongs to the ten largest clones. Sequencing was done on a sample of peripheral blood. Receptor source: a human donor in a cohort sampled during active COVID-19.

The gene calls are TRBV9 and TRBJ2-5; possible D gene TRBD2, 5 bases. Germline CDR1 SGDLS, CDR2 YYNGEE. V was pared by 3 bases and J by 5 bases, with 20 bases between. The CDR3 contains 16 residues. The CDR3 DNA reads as TGTGCCAGCAGCGCCGGAGCGACCCTAGCCGGTGAGACCCAGTACTTC. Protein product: CASSAGATLAGETQYF.

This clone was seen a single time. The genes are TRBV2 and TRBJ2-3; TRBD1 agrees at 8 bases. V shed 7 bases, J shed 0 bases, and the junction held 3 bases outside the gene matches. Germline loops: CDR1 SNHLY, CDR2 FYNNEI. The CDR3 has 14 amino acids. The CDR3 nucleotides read TGTGCCAGCAAGGACAGGGTCAGCACAGATACGCAGTATTTT. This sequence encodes CASKDRVSTDTQYF.

CDR3 DNA: TGTGCCTGGAGTGTACGGGGGGGCAGGTGGAAACTGTTTTTT. This encodes CAWSVRGGRWKLFF. J is TRBJ1-4 and V is TRBV30, with D perhaps TRBD1 (6 bases). CDR1 and CDR2 (germline): GTSNPN, SVGIG (reference sequence). V lost 0 bases and J lost 11, with 16 bases in between. The CDR3 is made up of 14 amino acids.

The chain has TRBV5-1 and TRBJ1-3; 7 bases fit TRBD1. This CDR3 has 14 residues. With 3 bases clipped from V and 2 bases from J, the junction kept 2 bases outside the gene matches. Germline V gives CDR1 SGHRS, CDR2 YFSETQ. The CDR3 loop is CASSSTGPGNTIYF. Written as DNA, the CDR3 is TGCGCCAGCAGCTCGACAGGGCCTGGAAACACCATATATTTT.

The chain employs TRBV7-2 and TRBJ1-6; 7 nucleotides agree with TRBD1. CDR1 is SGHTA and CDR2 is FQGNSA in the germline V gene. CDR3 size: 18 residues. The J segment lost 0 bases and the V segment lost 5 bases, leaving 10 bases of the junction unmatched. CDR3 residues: CASSPKVTGDSYNSPLHF. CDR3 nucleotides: TGTGCCAGCAGCCCCAAAGTAACAGGGGACTCCTATAATTCACCCCTCCACTTT. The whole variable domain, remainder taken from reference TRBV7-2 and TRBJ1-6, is GAGVSQSPSNKVTEKGKDVELRCDPISGHTALYWYRQSLGQGLEFLIYFQGNSAPDKSGLPSDRFSAERTGGSVSTLTIQRTQQEDSAVYLCASSPKVTGDSYNSPLHFGNGTRLTVT.

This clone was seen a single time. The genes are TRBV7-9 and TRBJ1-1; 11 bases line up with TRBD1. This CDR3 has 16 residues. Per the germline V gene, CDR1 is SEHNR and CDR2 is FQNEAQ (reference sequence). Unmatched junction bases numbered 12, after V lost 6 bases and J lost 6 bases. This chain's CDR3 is CASRYSPGQGGSEAFF. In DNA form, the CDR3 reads TGTGCCAGCAGGTATTCGCCGGGACAGGGGGGTTCTGAAGCTTTCTTT.

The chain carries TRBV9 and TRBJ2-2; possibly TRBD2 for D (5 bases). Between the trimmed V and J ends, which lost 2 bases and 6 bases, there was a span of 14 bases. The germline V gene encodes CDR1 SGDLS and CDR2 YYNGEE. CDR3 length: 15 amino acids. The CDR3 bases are TGTGCCAGCAGCGTCGGACTGGCCCTCTCCGGGGAGCTGTTTTTT. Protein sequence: CASSVGLALSGELFF.

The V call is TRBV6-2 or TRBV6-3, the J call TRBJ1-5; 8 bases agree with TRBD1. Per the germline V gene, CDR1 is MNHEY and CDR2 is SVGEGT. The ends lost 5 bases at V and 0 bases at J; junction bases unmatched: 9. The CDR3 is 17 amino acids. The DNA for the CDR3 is TGTGCCAGCAGTGCAACACAGGGGGGTTATAGCAATCAGCCCCAGCATTTT. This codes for CASSATQGGYSNQPQHF.

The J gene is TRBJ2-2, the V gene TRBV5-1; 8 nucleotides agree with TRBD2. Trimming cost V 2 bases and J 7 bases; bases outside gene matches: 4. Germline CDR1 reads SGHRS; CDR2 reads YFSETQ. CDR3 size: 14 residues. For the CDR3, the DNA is TGCGCCAGCAGCTTACTAGCGGTGGGCGGGGAGCTGTTTTTT. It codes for CASSLLAVGGELFF.

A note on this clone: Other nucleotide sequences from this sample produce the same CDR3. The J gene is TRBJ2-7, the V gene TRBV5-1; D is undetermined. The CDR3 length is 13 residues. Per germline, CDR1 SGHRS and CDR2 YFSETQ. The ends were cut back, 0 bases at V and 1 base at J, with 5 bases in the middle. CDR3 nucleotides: TGCGCCAGCAGCTTGGCCCCATCCTACGAGCAGTACTTC. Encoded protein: CASSLAPSYEQYF.

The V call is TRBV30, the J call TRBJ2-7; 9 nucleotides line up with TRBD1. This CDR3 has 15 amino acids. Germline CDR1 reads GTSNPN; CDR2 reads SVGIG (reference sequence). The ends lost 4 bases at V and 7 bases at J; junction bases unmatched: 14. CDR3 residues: CAWTLPGTGLREQYF. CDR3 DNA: TGTGCCTGGACACTCCCCGGGACAGGGCTGCGGGAGCAGTACTTC.

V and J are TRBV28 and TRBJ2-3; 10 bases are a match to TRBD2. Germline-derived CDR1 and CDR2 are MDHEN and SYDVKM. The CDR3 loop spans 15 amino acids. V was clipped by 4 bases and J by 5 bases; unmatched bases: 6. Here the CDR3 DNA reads TGTGCCAGCAGTTCTTCCCTAGCGGGAGTAGATACGCAGTATTTT. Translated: CASSSSLAGVDTQYF.

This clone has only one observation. CDR3 sequence reads: CASRRVPLNDCDQPQHF. Written as DNA, the CDR3 is TGTGCCAGTAGAAGAGTCCCACTCAATGATTGCGATCAGCCCCAGCATTTT. The chain joins TRBV19 to TRBJ1-5, with unresolved D. The CDR3 length is 17 residues. Germline assignment: CDR1 LNHDA and CDR2 SQIVND (reference sequence). Trimming left V 6 bases short and J 5 bases short, with 23 bases between.

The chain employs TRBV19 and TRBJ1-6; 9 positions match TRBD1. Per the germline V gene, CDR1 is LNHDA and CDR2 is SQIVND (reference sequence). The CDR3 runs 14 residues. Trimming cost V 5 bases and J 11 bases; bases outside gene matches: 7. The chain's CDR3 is CASSSGTGWTPLHF. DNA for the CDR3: TGTGCCAGTAGTTCCGGGACAGGGTGGACACCCCTCCACTTT.

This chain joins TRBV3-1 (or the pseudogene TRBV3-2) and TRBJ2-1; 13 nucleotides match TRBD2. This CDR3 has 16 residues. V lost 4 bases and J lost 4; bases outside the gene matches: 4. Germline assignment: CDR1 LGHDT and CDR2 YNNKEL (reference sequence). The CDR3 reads CASSPGLAGAYNEQFF. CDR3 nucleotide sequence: TGTGCCAGCAGCCCCGGACTAGCGGGAGCGTACAATGAGCAGTTCTTC.

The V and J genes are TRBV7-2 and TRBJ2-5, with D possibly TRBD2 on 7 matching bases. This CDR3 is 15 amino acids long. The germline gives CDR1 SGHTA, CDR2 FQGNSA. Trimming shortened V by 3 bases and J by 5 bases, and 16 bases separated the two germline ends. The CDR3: CASSLGGAISETQYF. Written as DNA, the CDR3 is TGTGCCAGCAGCTTGGGGGGGGCAATTAGCGAGACCCAGTACTTC.

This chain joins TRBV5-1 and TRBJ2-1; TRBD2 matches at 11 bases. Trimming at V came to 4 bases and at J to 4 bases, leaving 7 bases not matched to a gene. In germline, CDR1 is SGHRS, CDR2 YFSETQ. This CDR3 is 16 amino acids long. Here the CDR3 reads CASSPNSGGDYNEQFF. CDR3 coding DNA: TGCGCCAGCAGCCCAAATAGCGGGGGGGATTACAATGAGCAGTTCTTC. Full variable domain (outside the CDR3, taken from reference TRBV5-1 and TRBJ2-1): KAGVTQTPRYLIKTRGQQVTLSCSPISGHRSVSWYQQTPGQGLQFLFEYFSETQRNKGNFPGRFSGRQFSNSRSEMNVSTLELGDSALYLCASSPNSGGDYNEQFFGPGTRLTVL.

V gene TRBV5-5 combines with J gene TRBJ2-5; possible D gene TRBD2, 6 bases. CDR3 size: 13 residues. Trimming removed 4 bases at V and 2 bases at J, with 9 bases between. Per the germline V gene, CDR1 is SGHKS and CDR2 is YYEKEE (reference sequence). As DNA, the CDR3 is TGTGCCAGCAGCGCCAGCGGGCAAGAGACCCAGTACTTC. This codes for CASSASGQETQYF. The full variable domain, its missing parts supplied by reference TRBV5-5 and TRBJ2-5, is DAGVTQSPTHLIKTRGQQVTLRCSPISGHKSVSWYQQVLGQGPQFIFQYYEKEERGRGNFPDRFSARQFPNYSSELNVNALLLGDSALYLCASSASGQETQYFGPGTRLLVL.

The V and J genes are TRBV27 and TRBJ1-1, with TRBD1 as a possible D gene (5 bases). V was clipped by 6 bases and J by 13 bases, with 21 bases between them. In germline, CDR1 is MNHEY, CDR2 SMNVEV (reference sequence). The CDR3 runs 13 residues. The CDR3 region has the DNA TGTGCCAGCAGCACAAATGCGGGGCCATCAGTTTTCTTT. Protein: CASSTNAGPSVFF.

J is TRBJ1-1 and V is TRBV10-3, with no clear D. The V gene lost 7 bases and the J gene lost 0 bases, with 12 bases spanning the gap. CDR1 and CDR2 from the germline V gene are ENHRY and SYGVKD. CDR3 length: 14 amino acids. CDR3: CAITPDTLNTEAFF. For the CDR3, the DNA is TGTGCCATCACTCCCGACACCTTGAACACTGAAGCTTTCTTT.

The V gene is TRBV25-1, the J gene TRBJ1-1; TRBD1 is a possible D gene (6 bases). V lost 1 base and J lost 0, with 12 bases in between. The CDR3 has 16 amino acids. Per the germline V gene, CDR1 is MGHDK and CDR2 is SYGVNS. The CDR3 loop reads CASSEWSAGVNTEAFF. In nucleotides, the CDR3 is TGTGCCAGCAGTGAATGGAGCGCAGGGGTGAACACTGAAGCTTTCTTT.

The CDR3, as DNA: TGCGCCAGCAGCTTGGATTCTAGCGGGAGTCTGCGGGAGCAGTTCTTC. This encodes CASSLDSSGSLREQFF. The chain has TRBV5-1 and TRBJ2-1; 10 bases are shared with TRBD2. The V gene's germline CDR1 is SGHRS and CDR2 YFSETQ. Unmatched junction bases numbered 10, after V lost 0 bases and J lost 10 bases. The CDR3 runs to 16 residues.

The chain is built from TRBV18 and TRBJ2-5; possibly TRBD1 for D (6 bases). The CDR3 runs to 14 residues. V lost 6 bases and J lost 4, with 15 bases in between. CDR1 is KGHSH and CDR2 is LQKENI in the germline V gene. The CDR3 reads CASSPGAGVETQYF. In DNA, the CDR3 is TGTGCCAGCTCTCCAGGGGCAGGGGTAGAGACCCAGTACTTC.

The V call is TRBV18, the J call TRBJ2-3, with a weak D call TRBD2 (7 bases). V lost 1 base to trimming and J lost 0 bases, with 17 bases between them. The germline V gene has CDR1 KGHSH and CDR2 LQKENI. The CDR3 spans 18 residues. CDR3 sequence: CASSPLGSRGASTDTQYF. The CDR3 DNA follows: TGTGCCAGCTCACCACTGGGTTCACGGGGGGCTAGCACAGATACGCAGTATTTT.

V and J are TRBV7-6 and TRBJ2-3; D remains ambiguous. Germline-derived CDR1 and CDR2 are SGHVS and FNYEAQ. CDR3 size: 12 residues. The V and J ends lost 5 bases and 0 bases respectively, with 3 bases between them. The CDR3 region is CASSQSTDTQYF. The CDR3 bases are TGTGCCAGCAGCCAAAGCACAGATACGCAGTATTTT.

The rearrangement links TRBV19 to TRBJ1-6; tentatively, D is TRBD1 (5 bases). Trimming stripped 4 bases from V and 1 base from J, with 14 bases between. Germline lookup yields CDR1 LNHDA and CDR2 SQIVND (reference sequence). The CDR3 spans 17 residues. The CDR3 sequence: CASSTGREGSYNSPLHF. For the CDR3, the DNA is TGTGCCAGTAGTACGGGCAGGGAAGGTTCCTATAATTCACCCCTCCACTTT.

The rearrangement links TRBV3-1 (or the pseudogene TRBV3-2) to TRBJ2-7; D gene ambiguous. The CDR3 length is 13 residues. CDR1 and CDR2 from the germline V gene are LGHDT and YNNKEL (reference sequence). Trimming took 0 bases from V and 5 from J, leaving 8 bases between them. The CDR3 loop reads CASSQDAFHEQYF. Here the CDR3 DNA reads TGTGCCAGCAGCCAAGATGCGTTCCACGAGCAGTACTTC.

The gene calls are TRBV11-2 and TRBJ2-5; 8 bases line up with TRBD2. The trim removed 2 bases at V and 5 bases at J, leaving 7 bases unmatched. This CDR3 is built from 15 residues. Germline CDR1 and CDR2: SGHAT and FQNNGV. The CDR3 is CASSLNMPGGETQYF. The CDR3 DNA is TGTGCCAGCAGCTTAAATATGCCGGGAGGGGAGACCCAGTACTTC.

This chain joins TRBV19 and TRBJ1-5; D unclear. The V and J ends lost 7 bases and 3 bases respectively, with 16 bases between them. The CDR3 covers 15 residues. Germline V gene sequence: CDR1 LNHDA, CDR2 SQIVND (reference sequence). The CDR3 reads CASTLSRSPNQPQHF. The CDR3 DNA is TGTGCCAGTACACTATCAAGGAGTCCCAATCAGCCCCAGCATTTT.

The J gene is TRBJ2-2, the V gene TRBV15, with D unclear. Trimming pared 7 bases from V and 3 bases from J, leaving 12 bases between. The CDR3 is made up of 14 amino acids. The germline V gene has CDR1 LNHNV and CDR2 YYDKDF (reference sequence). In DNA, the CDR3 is TGTGCCACCACAACTGAGCTCTACACCGGGGAGCTGTTTTTT. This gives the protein CATTTELYTGELFF.

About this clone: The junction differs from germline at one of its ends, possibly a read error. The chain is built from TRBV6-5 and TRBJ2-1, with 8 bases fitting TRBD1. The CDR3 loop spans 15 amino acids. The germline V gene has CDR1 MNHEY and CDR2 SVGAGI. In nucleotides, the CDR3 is TGTGCCAGCAGTTACAGAAACGCACGACCGGGACAGGTCATCTTC. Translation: CASSYRNARPGQVIF.